The 26 T cell receptor beta chains below come from one sample, sequenced in a study of cytotoxic CD8 clonotypes in ibrutinib-treated CLL. This table comes from immunoSEQ multiplex PCR, and its TCRdb copy is limited to in-frame clones, with some not included. The table shows about 26,000 clones, with 70% to 90% occurring only once. The material sequenced was PBMCs, taken after 24 months of ibrutinib treatment. These TCRs come from a human donor with chronic lymphocytic leukemia.

V is TRBV15 and J is TRBJ1-1; TRBD1 might be the D (5 bases). The V and J ends lost 1 base and 2 bases respectively, with 17 bases between them. The CDR3 contains 17 residues. CDR1 LNHNV and CDR2 YYDKDF come from the germline V gene (reference sequence). For the CDR3, the DNA is TGTGCCACCAGCAGAGGGCCCGAACAGGCTGTCAACACTGAAGCTTTCTTT. Protein: CATSRGPEQAVNTEAFF.

The chain joins TRBV7-2 to TRBJ2-1; a weak D match, TRBD2 (5 bases). Germline CDR1 SGHTA, CDR2 FQGNSA. The CDR3 extends over 12 amino acids. Trimming removed 5 bases at V and 15 bases at J, with 17 bases between. The CDR3 reads CASSPISGVAFF. In DNA, the CDR3 is TGTGCCAGCAGCCCCATTTCCGGGGTTGCGTTCTTC.

The V gene is TRBV6-6, the J gene TRBJ2-1, with D perhaps TRBD1 (5 bases). Germline values: CDR1 MNHNY, CDR2 SVGAGI (reference sequence). CDR3 length equals 15 residues. Trimming removed 1 base at V and 6 bases at J, with 13 bases between. CDR3 amino acids: CASSYLVAQGNEQFF. The CDR3 DNA sequence: TGTGCCAGCAGTTACTTAGTGGCCCAGGGCAATGAGCAGTTCTTC.

The chain has TRBV5-6 and TRBJ1-3; 7 nucleotides line up with TRBD1. The CDR3 totals 16 residues. V gave up 2 bases and J gave up 0 bases; unmatched junction bases: 5. Germline lookup yields CDR1 SGHDT and CDR2 YYEEEE. The CDR3 DNA follows: TGTGCCAGCAGCTTAATCCAGGGGGGCTCTGGAAACACCATATATTTT. Its protein product is CASSLIQGGSGNTIYF.

This clone appeared a single time. V is TRBV9 and J is TRBJ2-5; TRBD2 agrees at 8 bases. Germline CDR1 and CDR2: SGDLS and YYNGEE. J was trimmed by 2 bases and V by 1 base; bases with no gene match: 7. The CDR3 is made up of 16 amino acids. This CDR3 is CASSVLGTRVQETQYF. In DNA, the CDR3 is TGTGCCAGCAGCGTATTGGGGACTAGAGTTCAAGAGACCCAGTACTTC.

About this clone itself: The junction and the germline gene differ at one end; a read error may be behind it. V usage is TRBV28 and J usage is TRBJ1-6; TRBD1 is a possible D gene (6 bases). This CDR3 has 11 residues. Per the germline V gene, CDR1 is MDHEN and CDR2 is SYDVKM. DNA of the CDR3: TGTGCCAGCGCCTCGGGGACATTCCAGTTTTTT. It codes for CASASGTFQFF.

The chain recombines TRBV2 with TRBJ2-5, with unresolved D. Looked up from germline, CDR1 is SNHLY and CDR2 is FYNNEI. The V gene lost 4 bases and the J gene lost 6 bases, with 12 bases spanning the gap. This CDR3 has 13 amino acids. CDR3 nucleotide sequence: TGTGCCAGCAGTGTCTCCGACAAAAAGACCCAGTACTTC. Protein product: CASSVSDKKTQYF.

The chain has TRBV7-6 and TRBJ2-1; 10 nucleotides align to TRBD2. Trimming removed 1 base from V and 7 bases from J; junction bases left unmatched: 1. Per the germline V gene, CDR1 is SGHVS and CDR2 is FNYEAQ. The CDR3 sequence is 14 residues long. The CDR3 nucleotides are TGTGCCAGCAGCTTAGGGGGACTAGCGAATGAGCAGTTCTTC. Amino acids: CASSLGGLANEQFF.

The V gene is TRBV7-8, the J gene TRBJ1-1; D gene unclear. V was clipped by 1 base and J by 1 base, with 7 bases between them. Germline V gene lookup returns CDR1 SGHVS and CDR2 FQNEAQ. CDR3 length: 14 amino acids. CDR3 sequence (DNA): TGTGCCAGCAGCTTAGGGTACCAGAACACTGAAGCTTTCTTT. Translation: CASSLGYQNTEAFF.

The CDR3 reads CASSTSGGADTQYF. The CDR3 DNA follows: TGTGCCAGCAGTACTAGCGGGGGTGCAGATACGCAGTATTTT. The chain uses TRBV7-3 and TRBJ2-3, with 11 bases aligning to TRBD2. Germline assignment: CDR1 SGHTA and CDR2 FQGTGA. The J segment lost 4 bases and the V segment lost 6 bases, leaving 3 bases of the junction unmatched. There are 14 residues in the CDR3.

The chain links TRBV7-9 to TRBJ2-7; D is unclear. This CDR3 is built from 13 residues. Germline values: CDR1 SEHNR, CDR2 FQNEAQ (reference sequence). V lost 5 bases, J lost 6 bases, and 14 bases lay in between. In nucleotides, the CDR3 is TGTGCCAGCAGCACTGTAGTGACTTCCGAGCAGTACTTC. Residues: CASSTVVTSEQYF.

The genes are TRBV19 and TRBJ1-1, with 7 bases identical to TRBD1. The junction had 13 bases not matched to a gene; V was cut back by 7 bases and J by 11 bases. This CDR3 has 13 residues. Germline V gene sequence: CDR1 LNHDA, CDR2 SQIVND (reference sequence). The CDR3, as DNA: TGTGCCAGTATGGGACAGTTGAGGTTCGGGGCTTTCTTT. Protein product: CASMGQLRFGAFF.

This clone was seen more than once but under ten times. This chain uses TRBV5-1 with TRBJ1-2, with TRBD1 matching 12 bases. Germline V lookup: CDR1 SGHRS, CDR2 YFSETQ. The CDR3 extends over 14 amino acids. The V and J ends lost 4 bases and 7 bases, in that order; junction bases with no gene match: 5. CDR3: CASSPGQGAGGYTF. In DNA form, the CDR3 reads TGCGCCAGCAGCCCGGGACAGGGGGCTGGTGGCTACACCTTC. Based on the CDR3 plus reference TRBV5-1 and TRBJ1-2, the full variable domain is KAGVTQTPRYLIKTRGQQVTLSCSPISGHRSVSWYQQTPGQGLQFLFEYFSETQRNKGNFPGRFSGRQFSNSRSEMNVSTLELGDSALYLCASSPGQGAGGYTFGSGTRLTVV.

The rearrangement joins TRBV6-1 to TRBJ1-5; D is undetermined. The germline gives CDR1 MNHNS, CDR2 SASEGT. Trimming took off 0 bases at V and 1 base at J, with 16 bases between the two ends. The length of the CDR3 is 18 residues. In nucleotides, the CDR3 is TGTGCCAGCAGTGAAGCGCTTCGGACTCTTAGGAGCAATCAGCCCCAGCATTTT. Its protein product is CASSEALRTLRSNQPQHF.

By sample share, this clone is medium-sized. The rearrangement links TRBV2 to TRBJ2-7, with a possible D match to TRBD1 (6 bases). Trimming stripped 7 bases from V and 3 bases from J, with 25 bases between. The length of the CDR3 is 17 residues. CDR1 is SNHLY, CDR2 FYNNEI, per germline. CDR3 DNA sequence: TGTGCCAGCACCGACACATTCGACAGGCTCGGAGTCTACGAGCAGTACTTC. Its protein is CASTDTFDRLGVYEQYF.

The CDR3 sequence is CASSFGDSLHYGYTF. CDR3 DNA: TGTGCCAGCAGCTTTGGGGACAGTCTACACTATGGCTACACCTTC. This chain connects TRBV5-5 to TRBJ1-2; 7 bases match TRBD1. V was pared by 2 bases and J by 3 bases, with 7 bases of the junction left unmatched. CDR1 is SGHKS, CDR2 YYEKEE, per germline (reference sequence). The CDR3 is made up of 15 amino acids.

This chain uses TRBV2 with TRBJ2-2; 11 nucleotides agree with TRBD2. From germline, CDR1 is SNHLY and CDR2 FYNNEI. Losses at the gene ends were 7 bases for V and 6 bases for J; bases not matched to a gene: 7. CDR3 size: 15 residues. The CDR3 reads CASKNLAGGPGELFF. DNA for the CDR3: TGTGCCAGCAAGAACTTAGCGGGGGGGCCCGGGGAGCTGTTTTTT. Supplemented by reference TRBV2 and TRBJ2-2, the full variable domain reads EPEVTQTPSHQVTQMGQEVILRCVPISNHLYFYWYRQILGQKVEFLVSFYNNEISEKSEIFDDQFSVERPDGSNFTLKIRSTKLEDSAMYFCASKNLAGGPGELFFGEGSRLTVL.

The J gene is TRBJ2-5, the V gene TRBV18, with D unresolved. Between the trimmed V and J ends, which lost 4 bases and 2 bases, there was a span of 5 bases. The CDR3 is 12 amino acids. Germline lookup yields CDR1 KGHSH and CDR2 LQKENI. The DNA of the CDR3 is TGTGCCAGCTCACAGTTGCAAGAGACCCAGTACTTC. Encoded protein: CASSQLQETQYF.

The CDR3 sequence is CASSPRGRDQPQHF. The CDR3 DNA reads as TGTGCCAGCAGCCCAAGAGGGCGAGATCAGCCCCAGCATTTT. The rearrangement uses TRBV6-6 and TRBJ1-5; D unclear. CDR1 is MNHNY, CDR2 SVGAGI, per germline (reference sequence). Trimming stripped 6 bases from V and 5 bases from J, with 14 bases between. CDR3 size: 14 residues.

CDR3 loop: CAISDRGAPDTEAFF. In DNA form, the CDR3 reads TGTGCCATCAGTGACCGGGGGGCGCCGGACACTGAAGCTTTCTTT. This rearrangement joins TRBV10-3 to TRBJ1-1, with a tentative D call TRBD1 (6 bases). V was clipped by 3 bases and J by 3 bases, with 14 bases between them. In germline, CDR1 is ENHRY, CDR2 SYGVKD. There are 15 residues in the CDR3.

V is TRBV6-1 and J is TRBJ1-5, with D possibly TRBD1 on 6 matching bases. The V and J ends lost 4 bases and 0 bases respectively, with 16 bases between them. Germline V gene lookup returns CDR1 MNHNS and CDR2 SASEGT. The CDR3 is made up of 17 amino acids. CDR3 nucleotide sequence: TGTGCCAGCAGTGCAATAGAGGGGGGGTATAGCAATCAGCCCCAGCATTTT. Protein product: CASSAIEGGYSNQPQHF.

The J gene is TRBJ1-1, the V gene TRBV28, with D possibly TRBD1 on 6 matching bases. Germline CDR1 MDHEN, CDR2 SYDVKM. This CDR3 has 16 residues. Trimming removed 3 bases at V and 0 bases at J, with 14 bases between. The CDR3 DNA is TGTGCCAGCAGTTTTAGGGGGGTAGCGATGAACACTGAAGCTTTCTTT. Amino acids: CASSFRGVAMNTEAFF. Full variable domain (outside the CDR3, taken from reference TRBV28 and TRBJ1-1): DVKVTQSSRYLVKRTGEKVFLECVQDMDHENMFWYRQDPGLGLRLIYFSYDVKMKEKGDIPEGYSVSREKKERFSLILESASTNQTSMYLCASSFRGVAMNTEAFFGQGTRLTVV.

This clone was seen a single time. J is TRBJ2-2 and V is TRBV7-2; tentatively, D is TRBD1 (6 bases). This CDR3 is built from 15 residues. Trimming stripped 5 bases from V and 5 bases from J, with 15 bases between. The germline V gene encodes CDR1 SGHTA and CDR2 FQGNSA. CDR3 sequence reads: CASSPRRGYTGELFF. DNA of the CDR3: TGTGCCAGCAGCCCCCGCAGGGGTTATACCGGGGAGCTGTTTTTT.

This rearrangement joins TRBV2 to TRBJ1-1; 8 bases are shared with TRBD1. V lost 8 bases to trimming and J lost 0 bases; unmatched junction nucleotides: 5. CDR3 length: 14 amino acids. Germline V gives CDR1 SNHLY, CDR2 FYNNEI. The CDR3 nucleotides are TGTGCCAGCGGCCCGGACAGGGTGAACACTGAAGCTTTCTTT. Its translation: CASGPDRVNTEAFF. The entire variable domain, with the rest obtained from reference TRBV2 and TRBJ1-1, is as follows: EPEVTQTPSHQVTQMGQEVILRCVPISNHLYFYWYRQILGQKVEFLVSFYNNEISEKSEIFDDQFSVERPDGSNFTLKIRSTKLEDSAMYFCASGPDRVNTEAFFGQGTRLTVV.

The chain couples TRBV9 to TRBJ2-1; 10 nucleotides match TRBD1. The CDR3 length is 20 residues. CDR1 SGDLS and CDR2 YYNGEE come from the germline V gene. V lost 0 bases to trimming and J lost 4 bases; unmatched junction nucleotides: 16. This chain's CDR3 is CASSVESPGTGVFVYNEQFF. The DNA for the CDR3 is TGTGCCAGCAGCGTAGAAAGCCCCGGGACAGGGGTTTTTGTTTACAATGAGCAGTTCTTC.

The chain couples TRBV6-1 to TRBJ1-1, with D perhaps matching TRBD1 (5 bases). This CDR3 spans 11 amino acids. Germline V lookup: CDR1 MNHNS, CDR2 SASEGT. CDR3 loop: CASRKGTEAFF. DNA for the CDR3: TGTGCTTCCAGAAAGGGGACTGAAGCTTTCTTT.